Following are 14 T cell receptor beta chains from one sample sequenced in a study of T cells expressing NK-cell markers. TCRdb re-analyzed the 5' RACE reads; it lists each CDR3 protein once, without DNA. Its table records about 380,000 distinct CDR3 sequences. Sequencing was done on a sample of blood T cells: a sorted CD56 or NKG2C T cell subset, CD4+ or CD8+ T cells, or bulk PBMC T cells (not recorded which). The receptors here all came from a man aged 18-70 years in good health.

The V call is TRBV7-9, the J call TRBJ1-3; TCRdb reports TRBD1, a call that lacks DNA to check it against. The CDR3 loop spans 16 amino acids. Per germline, CDR1 SEHNR and CDR2 FQNEAQ (reference sequence). CDR3 loop: CASSFWTVLSGNTIYF.

The chain uses TRBV5-4 and TRBJ2-3; lacking DNA, the TRBD1 call made by TCRdb goes unchecked. CDR1 is SGHNT and CDR2 is YYREEE in the germline V gene (reference sequence). CDR3 size: 15 residues. CDR3: CASRPSGTGADTQYF.

The rearrangement joins TRBV6-1 to TRBJ1-1. CDR3 length: 16 amino acids. Germline V gene data show CDR1 as MNHNS and CDR2 as SASEGT. Here the CDR3 reads CASSKGPFATNTEAFF.

The J gene is TRBJ1-2, the V gene TRBV7-8. The CDR3 is 12 amino acids. The germline V gene has CDR1 SGHVS and CDR2 FQNEAQ. The CDR3 loop reads CASQGLNYGYTF.

This chain connects TRBV5-1 to TRBJ2-1; TCRdb designates TRBD2, a call that cannot be tested without DNA. Germline V gives CDR1 SGHRS, CDR2 YFSETQ. This CDR3 contains 15 residues. The CDR3: CASSLAGLAGALRFF.

J is TRBJ2-7 and V is TRBV2; TCRdb indicates TRBD1, and absent DNA this call remains unverified. Germline CDR1 is SNHLY and CDR2 is FYNNEI. There are 13 residues in the CDR3. The CDR3 protein is CASSRQGLYEQYF.

This chain's CDR3 is CASSERAGGRNTQYF. The chain uses TRBV10-2 and TRBJ2-3; TCRdb returns TRBD2, unconfirmable since there is no DNA. From germline, CDR1 is WSHSY and CDR2 SAAADI. The CDR3 spans 15 residues.

The gene calls are TRBV7-2 and TRBJ1-4; absent DNA, TCRdb's TRBD1 call cannot be checked. Germline V gene data show CDR1 as SGHTA and CDR2 as FQGNSA. This CDR3 is 16 amino acids long. The CDR3 loop is CASSFPQDRVNEKLFF.

V usage is TRBV9 and J usage is TRBJ1-2; TCRdb proposes TRBD1, but this gene call is untestable without DNA. This CDR3 comprises 13 residues. In germline, CDR1 is SGDLS, CDR2 YYNGEE. The CDR3 sequence: CASSAGHSYGYTF.

The V gene is TRBV7-9, the J gene TRBJ2-3; TCRdb gives TRBD2 as the D gene, but with no DNA this cannot be confirmed. The germline V gene encodes CDR1 SEHNR and CDR2 FQNEAQ (reference sequence). This CDR3 region has 11 residues. This CDR3 reads CASSRDSTQYF.

The chain couples TRBV7-8 to TRBJ2-7; checking the TCRdb D call of TRBD1 is not possible without DNA. This CDR3 spans 15 amino acids. Germline assignment: CDR1 SGHVS and CDR2 FQNEAQ. The CDR3 loop is CASSVYRGTEYEQYF.

The chain links TRBV6-5 to TRBJ1-6. The CDR3 runs 17 residues. CDR1 and CDR2 from the germline V gene are MNHEY and SVGAGI. Here the CDR3 reads CASSFLDGSSYNSPLHF.

The rearrangement uses TRBV2 and TRBJ1-2; checking the TCRdb D call of TRBD1 is not possible without DNA. There are 15 residues in the CDR3. Germline assignment: CDR1 SNHLY and CDR2 FYNNEI. CDR3 region: CASRTQGNAGYGYTF.

The chain recombines TRBV27 with TRBJ1-2; absent DNA, TCRdb's TRBD1 call cannot be checked. The CDR3 is 13 amino acids. CDR1 and CDR2 from the germline V gene are MNHEY and SMNVEV (reference sequence). The chain's CDR3 is CASRGTVNYGYTF.